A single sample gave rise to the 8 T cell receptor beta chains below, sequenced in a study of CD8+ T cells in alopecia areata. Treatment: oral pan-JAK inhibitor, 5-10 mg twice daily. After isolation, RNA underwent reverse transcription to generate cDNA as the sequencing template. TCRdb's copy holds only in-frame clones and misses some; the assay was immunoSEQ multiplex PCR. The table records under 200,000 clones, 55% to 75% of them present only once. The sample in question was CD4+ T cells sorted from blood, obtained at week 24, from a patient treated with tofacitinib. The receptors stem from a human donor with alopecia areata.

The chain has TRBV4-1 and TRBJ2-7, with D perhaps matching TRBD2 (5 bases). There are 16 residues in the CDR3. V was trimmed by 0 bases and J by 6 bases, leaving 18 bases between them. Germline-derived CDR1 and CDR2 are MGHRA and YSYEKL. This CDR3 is CASSQELSGSGGEQYF. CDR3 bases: TGCGCCAGCAGCCAAGAGCTATCGGGCAGCGGCGGCGAGCAGTACTTC.

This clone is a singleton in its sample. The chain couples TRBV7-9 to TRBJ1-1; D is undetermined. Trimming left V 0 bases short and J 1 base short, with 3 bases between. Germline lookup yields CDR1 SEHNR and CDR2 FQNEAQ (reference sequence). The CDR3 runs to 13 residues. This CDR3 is CASSLAENTEAFF. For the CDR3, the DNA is TGTGCCAGCAGCTTAGCAGAGAACACTGAAGCTTTCTTT. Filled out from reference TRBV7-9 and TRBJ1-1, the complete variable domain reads DTGVSQNPRHKITKRGQNVTFRCDPISEHNRLYWYRQTLGQGPEFLTYFQNEAQLEKSRLLSDRFSAERPKGSFSTLEIQRTEQGDSAMYLCASSLAENTEAFFGQGTRLTVV.

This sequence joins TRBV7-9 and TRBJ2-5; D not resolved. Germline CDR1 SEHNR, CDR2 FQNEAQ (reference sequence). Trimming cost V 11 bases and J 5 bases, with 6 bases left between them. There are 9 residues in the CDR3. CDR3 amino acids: CALGETQYF. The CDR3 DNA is TGTGCCCTGGGGGAGACCCAGTACTTC.

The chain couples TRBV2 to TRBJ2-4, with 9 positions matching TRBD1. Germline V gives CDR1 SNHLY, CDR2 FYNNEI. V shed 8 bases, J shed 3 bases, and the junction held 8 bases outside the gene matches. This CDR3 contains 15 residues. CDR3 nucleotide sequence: TGTGCCAGCGGAGGGACAGGGATTGGCAAAAACATTCAGTACTTC. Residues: CASGGTGIGKNIQYF.

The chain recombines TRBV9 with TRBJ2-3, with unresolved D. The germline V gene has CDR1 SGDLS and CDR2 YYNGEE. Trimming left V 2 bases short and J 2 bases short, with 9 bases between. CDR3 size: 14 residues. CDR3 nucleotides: TGTGCCAGCAGCGTGGCGCATCACACAGATACGCAGTATTTT. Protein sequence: CASSVAHHTDTQYF.

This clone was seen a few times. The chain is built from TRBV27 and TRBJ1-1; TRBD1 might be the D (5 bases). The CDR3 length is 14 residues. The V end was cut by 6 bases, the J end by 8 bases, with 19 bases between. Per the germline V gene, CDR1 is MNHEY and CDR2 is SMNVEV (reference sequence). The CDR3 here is CASSRNTGLAEAFF. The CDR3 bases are TGTGCCAGCAGCAGAAACACAGGATTGGCGGAAGCTTTCTTT.

The chain's CDR3 is CASSPASGPQETQYF. The CDR3 DNA is TGTGCCAGCAGCCCCGCGAGCGGGCCACAAGAGACCCAGTACTTC. The chain joins TRBV7-7 to TRBJ2-5; perhaps TRBD2 as D (6 bases). The germline gives CDR1 SSHAT, CDR2 FNYEAQ (reference sequence). V dropped 5 bases and J dropped 2 bases, with 15 bases sitting between them. The CDR3 is made up of 15 amino acids.

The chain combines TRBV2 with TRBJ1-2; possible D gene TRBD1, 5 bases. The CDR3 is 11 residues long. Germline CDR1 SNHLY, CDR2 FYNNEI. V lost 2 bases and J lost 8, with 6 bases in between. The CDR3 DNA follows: TGTGCCAGCAGTGAACGACAGGGCTACACCTTC. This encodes CASSERQGYTF.